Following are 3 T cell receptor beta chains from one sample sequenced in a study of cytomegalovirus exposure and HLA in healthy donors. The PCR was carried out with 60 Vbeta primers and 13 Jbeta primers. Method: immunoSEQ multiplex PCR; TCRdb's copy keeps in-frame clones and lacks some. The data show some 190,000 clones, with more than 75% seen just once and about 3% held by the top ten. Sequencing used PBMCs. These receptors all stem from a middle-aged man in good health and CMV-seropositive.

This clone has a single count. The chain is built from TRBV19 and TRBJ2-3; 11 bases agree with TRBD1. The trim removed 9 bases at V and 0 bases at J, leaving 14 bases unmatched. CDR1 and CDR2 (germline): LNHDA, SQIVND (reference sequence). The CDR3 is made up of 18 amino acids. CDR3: CARYLGTGGVSSTDTQYF. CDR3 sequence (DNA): TGTGCCAGGTACCTGGGGACAGGGGGTGTATCTAGCACAGATACGCAGTATTTT.

CDR3 DNA: TGTGCCAGCTCCCGGGACAGGGCGATTTACGAGCAGTACTTC. Translating it yields CASSRDRAIYEQYF. This chain joins TRBV18 and TRBJ2-7; TRBD1 agrees at 9 bases. The CDR3 loop spans 14 amino acids. The germline V gene has CDR1 KGHSH and CDR2 LQKENI. The V gene end was trimmed by 6 bases and the J gene end by 4 bases; junction bases not matched to a gene: 7.

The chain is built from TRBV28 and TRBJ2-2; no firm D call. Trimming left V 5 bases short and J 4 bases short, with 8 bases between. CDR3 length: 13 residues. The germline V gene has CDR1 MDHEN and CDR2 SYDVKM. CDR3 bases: TGTGCCAGCAGTGACTCTAGCACCGGGGAGCTGTTTTTT. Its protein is CASSDSSTGELFF.